The source of this T cell receptor beta chain is a study of CXCR3-negative and CXCR3-positive naive CD8 T cells (dated by TCRdb to the late 2010s). Describing the broader study: In total, 130 million to 150 million TRB reads were obtained, which works out to roughly 1.5 +/- 0.3 million reads per library. Data from ten to twelve donors, pooled across two independent experiments, went into the diversity and physicochemical repertoire analyses. The TRBV-TRBJ cluster analysis covered naive subsets from roughly 5 donors and memory cells from 3 donors. General conclusions and limits of the study: Freshly isolated PBMCs were used for most assays because CXCR3 expression went down partially after cryopreservation. Because surface CD5, which is linked to self-reactivity in mice, was comparable between the naive subsets, TCR interaction strength was also inferred from the physicochemical properties of TRB CDR3s. Repertoire diversity was comparably high in both naive subsets but much lower in memory CD8+ T cells. TRB CDR3s from CXCR3-positive naive cells showed higher hydrophobicity (lower Kidera factor 4), lower energy, and higher strength and volume indices than CXCR3-negative naive cells. Within the same donor, TRBV-TRBJ usage looked similar between naive CXCR3-negative and CXCR3-positive cells, but memory cells had distinct patterns.

The data were produced on a NextSeq 550. The Human TCR Profiling Kit (MiLaboratory) was used to prepare UMI-labeled 5' RACE TRB cDNA libraries. The full amount of extracted RNA was used for cDNA synthesis, and the full amount of resulting cDNA was used for PCR amplification. The libraries were made side by side, with each library going through the same number of PCR cycles. Per the original workflow: About 53,000 +/- 9,400 unique UMI-labeled TRB cDNA molecules per library were extracted with MIGEC and MiXCR, with at least two reads per UMI required. On average, 40,000 +/- 10,000 functional in-frame TRB CDR3 nucleotide clonotypes lacking stop codons were found per library. After downsampling to 5000 UMI-labeled TRB molecules per sample, diversity metrics such as normalized Shannon-Wiener and Chao1 were calculated in VDJtools. VDJtools was used to calculate clonotype-size-weighted physicochemical properties of the central five CDR3 residues, namely interaction energy, strength, volume and Kidera factor 4. TCRdb reprocessed the public reads and reports one entry per CDR3 protein sequence, without DNA. TCRdb, rather than the study authors, made the V and J calls. This sample's table carries about 120,000 distinct CDR3 sequences. 0.45% to 0.55% of the sample rests with the top ten.

Details on this clonotype: Its binding antigen is unknown.

CDR1 and CDR2 are drawn from the germline V gene: SGHRS, YFSETQ. The CDR3 covers 12 residues, taking in both the cysteine and the phenylalanine. The protein alone is recorded here. For each CD8+ T cell subset, flow sorting was done in triplicate, and about 300,000 cells per subset went directly into RLT lysis buffer. Naive CD8+ T cells were defined stringently as CD45RO-CCR7+CD27+CD95- to exclude memory contaminants. Using standard density gradient centrifugation, peripheral blood mononuclear cells were isolated from buffy coats. Naive CXCR3-negative and CXCR3-positive CD8+ T cells were flow-sorted using a FACSAria III. An RNeasy Mini Kit was used to extract total RNA from the sorted cells.

Rearrangement joined TRBV5-1 to TRBJ2-7; TCRdb calls TRBD2, which cannot be checked without DNA. The clonotype was recovered from a human donor in good health. Some clones in this sample may be carry-over from other donors' samples. Input material: naive CXCR3- CD8+ T cells from blood. What the cell subset or site label conveys for this sample: CD45RO-CCR7+CD27+CD95- naive CD8+ T cells lacking CXCR3 (TNR3-). The CDR3 corresponds to CASSLLGYEQYF.